These 23 T cell receptor beta chains originate from one sample sequenced in a study of shared clonotypes between healthy human individuals (TCRdb year 2020). Library preparation was by the immunoSEQ multiplex PCR assay. Imported from immuneACCESS, the table was reduced by TCRdb to in-frame sequences with V and J called. These copies leave out some clones; in studies compared against another copy, an unresolved V gene accounts for under half, and the cause of the remainder is not known. The table for this sample lists about 2.1 million clones; just over 90% of them were counted only once. The top ten constitute around 1.8% of the sample. CD8 naive samples were obtained by positive selection for CCR7 among CD45RO-negative cells, yielding a CD45RA+CCR7+ population from which TemRA cells were excluded. Material: naive CD8+ T cells from PBMCs. The label giving this sample's cell subset or site can be read as: CD45RA+CCR7+. These receptors were collected from a man between 18 and 35 years old in good health. Some clones in this sample may be carry-over from other donors' samples.

With respect to this clone: This sample includes further DNA sequences coding for the same CDR3. The chain has TRBV7-9 and TRBJ2-1; D call uncertain. The CDR3 sequence is 11 residues long. V gave up 5 bases and J gave up 8 bases, with 7 bases separating them. Per germline, CDR1 SEHNR and CDR2 FQNEAQ (reference sequence). CDR3 amino acids: CASSTVDEQFF. The CDR3, as DNA: TGTGCCAGCAGCACCGTCGATGAGCAGTTCTTC.

V gene TRBV7-9 combines with J gene TRBJ1-2; D is unclear. CDR3 size: 16 residues. V was shortened by 3 bases and J by 5 bases, with 19 bases between the two germline ends. Germline V gene data show CDR1 as SEHNR and CDR2 as FQNEAQ (reference sequence). The CDR3: CASSFGPTEVLYGYTF. CDR3 coding DNA: TGTGCCAGCAGCTTCGGGCCGACGGAGGTACTATATGGCTACACCTTC.

The gene calls are TRBV7-9 and TRBJ1-2, with D tentatively TRBD1 (6 bases). Germline lookup yields CDR1 SEHNR and CDR2 FQNEAQ (reference sequence). V was shortened by 7 bases and J by 6 bases, with 12 bases between the two germline ends. The CDR3 spans 12 residues. The CDR3 region has the DNA TGTGCCAGCAAACAGGGTTGGGATGGCTACACCTTC. Residues: CASKQGWDGYTF.

The sample holds a few counts of this clone. V usage is TRBV7-9 and J usage is TRBJ1-1; no reliable D call. The V gene lost 5 bases and the J gene lost 4 bases, with 17 bases spanning the gap. Germline CDR1 is SEHNR and CDR2 is FQNEAQ (reference sequence). CDR3 size: 15 residues. This chain's CDR3 is CASSLGRGRTTEAFF. CDR3 nucleotide sequence: TGTGCCAGCAGCCTCGGACGTGGACGGACCACTGAAGCTTTCTTT. The full variable domain, completed using reference TRBV7-9 and TRBJ1-1, is DTGVSQNPRHKITKRGQNVTFRCDPISEHNRLYWYRQTLGQGPEFLTYFQNEAQLEKSRLLSDRFSAERPKGSFSTLEIQRTEQGDSAMYLCASSLGRGRTTEAFFGQGTRLTVV.

V gene TRBV28 combines with J gene TRBJ1-2; 8 positions agree with TRBD1. Per the germline V gene, CDR1 is MDHEN and CDR2 is SYDVKM. This CDR3 is built from 17 residues. V lost 3 bases and J lost 3; bases outside the gene matches: 12. The CDR3 spells CASSFLTGDLHYYGYTF. CDR3 in DNA: TGTGCCAGCAGTTTTTTGACAGGGGATCTCCACTACTATGGCTACACCTTC.

This chain connects TRBV27 to TRBJ2-7, with D unclear. The germline gives CDR1 MNHEY, CDR2 SMNVEV (reference sequence). V was clipped by 2 bases and J by 3 bases, with 11 bases between them. This CDR3 spans 14 amino acids. The CDR3 nucleotides read TGTGCCAGCAGTTTAGTCCACCCGGGCTACGAGCAGTACTTC. Translation gives CASSLVHPGYEQYF.

V gene TRBV7-2 combines with J gene TRBJ2-5; D is possibly TRBD1 (5 bases). V lost 6 bases and J 5 bases, leaving 10 bases between the germline ends. The CDR3 consists of 12 residues. Looked up from germline, CDR1 is SGHTA and CDR2 is FQGNSA. The CDR3 sequence: CASSPAGETQYF. CDR3 bases: TGTGCCAGCAGTCCGGCAGGGGAGACCCAGTACTTC.

The chain carries TRBV19 and TRBJ2-6, with 8 bases aligning to TRBD1. Trimming at V came to 5 bases and at J to 0 bases, leaving 9 bases not matched to a gene. The germline gives CDR1 LNHDA, CDR2 SQIVND (reference sequence). The CDR3 extends over 18 amino acids. In DNA form, the CDR3 reads TGTGCCAGTAGTCCTTGGACAGGGAGAAGCTCTGGGGCCAACGTCCTGACTTTC. This encodes CASSPWTGRSSGANVLTF.

J is TRBJ2-7 and V is TRBV28; maybe TRBD1 (5 bases). The length of the CDR3 is 14 residues. CDR1 and CDR2 (germline): MDHEN, SYDVKM. V was cut by 5 bases and J by 2 bases, with 13 bases left in between. The CDR3 spells CASSIKTAPYEQYF. CDR3 DNA: TGTGCCAGCAGTATAAAGACAGCACCCTACGAGCAGTACTTC.

This clone is a singleton in its sample. The V gene is TRBV19, the J gene TRBJ2-7; TRBD1 or TRBD2 may be the D gene (6 bases each). This CDR3 has 12 residues. The V end lost 7 bases, the J end lost 6 bases, and 13 bases lay between the germline ends. Germline loops: CDR1 LNHDA, CDR2 SQIVND (reference sequence). CDR3 DNA: TGTGCCAGTAAATATGGAGGGGGCGAGCAGTACTTC. Its translation: CASKYGGGEQYF.

DNA of the CDR3: TGTGCCAGCAGTTTATCGCTTCCAGGGACAGCTGCTAACTATGGCTACACCTTC. Translated: CASSLSLPGTAANYGYTF. This chain joins TRBV27 and TRBJ1-2; TRBD1 agrees at 7 bases. The germline gives CDR1 MNHEY, CDR2 SMNVEV (reference sequence). V was clipped by 0 bases and J by 0 bases; unmatched bases: 10. The CDR3 runs 18 residues.

The chain combines TRBV2 with TRBJ2-7; 7 nucleotides align to TRBD1. Per the germline V gene, CDR1 is SNHLY and CDR2 is FYNNEI. The trim removed 6 bases at V and 4 bases at J, leaving 3 bases unmatched. The CDR3 loop spans 12 amino acids. CDR3 DNA: TGTGCCAGCAGAGGGGGCGGGTACGAGCAGTACTTC. Protein: CASRGGGYEQYF.

This chain connects TRBV7-8 to TRBJ1-1; 7 bases are shared with TRBD1. The trim removed 5 bases at V and 3 bases at J, leaving 6 bases unmatched. Germline lookup yields CDR1 SGHVS and CDR2 FQNEAQ. This CDR3 has 14 residues. Here the CDR3 DNA reads TGTGCCAGCAGCCCCAGCACAGGGGACACTGAAGCTTTCTTT. Translation: CASSPSTGDTEAFF.

The V gene is TRBV7-9, the J gene TRBJ2-7; D is possibly TRBD2 (5 bases). The length of the CDR3 is 16 residues. V lost 5 bases and J lost 3, with 20 bases in between. Germline assignment: CDR1 SEHNR and CDR2 FQNEAQ (reference sequence). The CDR3 sequence: CASSPRLPGNIYEQYF. CDR3 bases: TGTGCCAGCAGCCCCAGACTCCCGGGGAATATCTACGAGCAGTACTTC.

The V and J genes are TRBV20-1 and TRBJ2-7; D is undetermined. Trimming took off 6 bases at V and 7 bases at J, with 13 bases between the two ends. Germline CDR1 reads DFQATT; CDR2 reads SNEGSKA (reference sequence). This CDR3 comprises 11 residues. Here the CDR3 reads CSAVRTREQYF. The CDR3 region has the DNA TGCAGTGCAGTGAGGACCCGAGAGCAGTACTTC.

Concerning this clone: Other DNA sequences within the sample encode an identical CDR3. The rearrangement joins TRBV19 to TRBJ2-7; unclear D gene. Germline values: CDR1 LNHDA, CDR2 SQIVND (reference sequence). The V and J ends lost 3 bases and 2 bases respectively, with 11 bases between them. The CDR3 has 14 amino acids. In DNA, the CDR3 is TGTGCCAGTAGTATCGCTGGATCGACCTACGAGCAGTACTTC. Its translation is CASSIAGSTYEQYF.

The chain links TRBV11-2 to TRBJ2-7; 8 positions agree with TRBD2. After removal of 0 bases from V and 3 bases from J, the junction contained 4 bases not matched to a gene. The CDR3 contains 15 residues. Germline values: CDR1 SGHAT, CDR2 FQNNGV. This chain's CDR3 is CASSLDRGGVYEQYF. The CDR3 DNA reads as TGTGCCAGCAGCTTAGATCGGGGGGGTGTCTACGAGCAGTACTTC.

The chain couples TRBV9 to TRBJ1-1; D remains ambiguous. Germline V gene lookup returns CDR1 SGDLS and CDR2 YYNGEE. The CDR3 is made up of 13 amino acids. V was shortened by 4 bases and J by 2 bases, with 9 bases between the two germline ends. The CDR3 here is CASSPAGNTEAFF. Here the CDR3 DNA reads TGTGCCAGCAGCCCCGCGGGTAACACTGAAGCTTTCTTT.

This clone has only one observation. This chain joins TRBV5-1 and TRBJ2-2; maybe TRBD1 (6 bases). Trimming removed 4 bases from V and 2 bases from J, with 24 bases in between. Germline V gene lookup returns CDR1 SGHRS and CDR2 YFSETQ. There are 19 residues in the CDR3. The CDR3 coding sequence is TGCGCCAGCAGCCTGACCCTGACGACAGGCACCTTAAACACCGGGGAGCTGTTTTTT. Its protein product is CASSLTLTTGTLNTGELFF. Using reference TRBV5-1 and TRBJ2-2 for the parts outside the CDR3, the full variable domain is KAGVTQTPRYLIKTRGQQVTLSCSPISGHRSVSWYQQTPGQGLQFLFEYFSETQRNKGNFPGRFSGRQFSNSRSEMNVSTLELGDSALYLCASSLTLTTGTLNTGELFFGEGSRLTVL.

V and J are TRBV27 and TRBJ2-2; D ambiguous. This CDR3 spans 18 amino acids. V lost 8 bases and J 2 bases, leaving 24 bases between the germline ends. Germline V gene data show CDR1 as MNHEY and CDR2 as SMNVEV (reference sequence). The DNA for the CDR3 is TGTGCCAGCGGAGTCCGCCCTTTGGTCGGTCCTAACACCGGGGAGCTGTTTTTT. It specifies CASGVRPLVGPNTGELFF.

J is TRBJ2-4 and V is TRBV5-3; 10 bases match TRBD2. TRBV5-3 is sorted into the ORF group, with uncertain function. The CDR3 extends over 19 amino acids. Trimming took 0 bases from V and 0 from J; bases not matched to a gene: 9. The CDR3 loop reads CARSLGLAGVQIAKNIQYF. The CDR3 region has the DNA TGTGCCAGAAGCTTGGGGCTAGCGGGAGTTCAGATAGCCAAAAACATTCAGTACTTC.

The rearrangement links TRBV2 to TRBJ2-5; D remains ambiguous. Between the trimmed V and J ends, which lost 8 bases and 2 bases, there was a span of 18 bases. This CDR3 is built from 15 residues. Germline lookup yields CDR1 SNHLY and CDR2 FYNNEI. The CDR3 DNA sequence: TGTGCCAGCGGGCTGGGCAGCAACCAACAAGAGACCCAGTACTTC. It specifies CASGLGSNQQETQYF. The full variable domain, completed using reference TRBV2 and TRBJ2-5, is EPEVTQTPSHQVTQMGQEVILRCVPISNHLYFYWYRQILGQKVEFLVSFYNNEISEKSEIFDDQFSVERPDGSNFTLKIRSTKLEDSAMYFCASGLGSNQQETQYFGPGTRLLVL.

The chain links TRBV28 to TRBJ2-7; TRBD1 matches 9 bases. The CDR3 extends over 14 amino acids. From germline, CDR1 is MDHEN and CDR2 SYDVKM. V gave up 4 bases and J gave up 5 bases; unmatched junction bases: 6. CDR3 sequence: CASSSGQGIHEQYF. CDR3 nucleotide sequence: TGTGCCAGCAGTTCGGGACAGGGAATCCACGAGCAGTACTTC.